This TCR beta chain came from a study of blood T cell repertoires in COVID-19. V was clipped by 5 bases and J by 7 bases, with 18 bases between them. The germline V gene encodes CDR1 SGHVS and CDR2 FQNEAQ. This CDR3 is 15 amino acids long. Here immunoSEQ multiplex PCR was the method, and the copy in TCRdb shows in-frame clones only, minus some. The table includes 59,000 or so clones, 65% to 80% detected once. This clone was recorded a few times. Source material: peripheral blood. This chain links TRBV7-8 with TRBJ1-5, with D maybe TRBD1 (6 bases). The receptor comes from a man aged 55 to 69 with acute or convalescent COVID-19. This CDR3 is CASSEASQGWQPQHF. The CDR3, as DNA: TGTGCCAGCAGCGAAGCCAGTCAGGGGTGGCAGCCCCAGCATTTT.